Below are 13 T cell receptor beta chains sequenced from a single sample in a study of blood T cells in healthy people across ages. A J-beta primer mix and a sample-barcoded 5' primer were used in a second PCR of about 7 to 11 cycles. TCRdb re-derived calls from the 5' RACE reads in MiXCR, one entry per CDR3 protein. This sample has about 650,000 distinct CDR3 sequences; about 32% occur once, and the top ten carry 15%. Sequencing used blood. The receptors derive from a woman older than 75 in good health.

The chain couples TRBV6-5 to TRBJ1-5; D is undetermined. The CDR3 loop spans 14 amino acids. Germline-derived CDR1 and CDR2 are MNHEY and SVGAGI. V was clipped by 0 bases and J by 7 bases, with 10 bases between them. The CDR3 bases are TGTGCCAGCAGTTACTCGACGGGATCGCAGCCCCAGCATTTT. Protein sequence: CASSYSTGSQPQHF.

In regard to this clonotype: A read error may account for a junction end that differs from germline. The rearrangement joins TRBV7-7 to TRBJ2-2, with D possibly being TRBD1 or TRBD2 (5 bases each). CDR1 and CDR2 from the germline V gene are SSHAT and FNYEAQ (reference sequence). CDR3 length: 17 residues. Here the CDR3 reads CASSLGTGFGGTGELFF. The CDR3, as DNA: TGTGCTAGCAGCTTGGGGACCGGATTTGGAGGTACCGGGGAGCTGTTTTTT.

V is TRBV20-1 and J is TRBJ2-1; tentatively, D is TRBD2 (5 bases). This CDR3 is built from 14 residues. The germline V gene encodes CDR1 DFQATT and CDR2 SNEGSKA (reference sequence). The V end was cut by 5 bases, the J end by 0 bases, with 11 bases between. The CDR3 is CSAPLVSSYNEQFF. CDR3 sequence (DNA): TGCAGTGCTCCACTAGTTAGCTCCTACAATGAGCAGTTCTTC.

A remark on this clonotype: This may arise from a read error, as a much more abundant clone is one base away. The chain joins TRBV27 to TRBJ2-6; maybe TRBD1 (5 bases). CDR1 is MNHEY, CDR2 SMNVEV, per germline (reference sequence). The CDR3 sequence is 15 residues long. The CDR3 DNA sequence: TGTGCCAGCAGTTTATGGATGTCTGGGGCCAACGTCCGGACTTTC. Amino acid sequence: CASSLWMSGANVRTF.

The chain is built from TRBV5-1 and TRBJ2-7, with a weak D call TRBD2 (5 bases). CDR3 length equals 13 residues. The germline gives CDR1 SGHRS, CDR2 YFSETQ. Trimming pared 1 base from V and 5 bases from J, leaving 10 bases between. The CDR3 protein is CASSLNSGDEQYF. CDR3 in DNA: TGCGCCAGCAGCTTGAATTCCGGGGACGAGCAGTACTTC.

The chain's CDR3 is CASSESLALNEQYF. CDR3 nucleotide sequence: TGTGCCAGCAGTGAAAGTCTAGCGCTTAACGAGCAGTACTTC. The chain combines TRBV25-1 with TRBJ2-7; TRBD2 is a possible D gene (6 bases). The V gene lost 2 bases and the J gene lost 5 bases, with 13 bases spanning the gap. Per germline, CDR1 MGHDK and CDR2 SYGVNS. This CDR3 is 14 amino acids long.

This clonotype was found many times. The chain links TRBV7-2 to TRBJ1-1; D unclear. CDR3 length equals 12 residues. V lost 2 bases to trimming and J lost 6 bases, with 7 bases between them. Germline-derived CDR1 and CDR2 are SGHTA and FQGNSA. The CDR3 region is CASSLSGPEAFF. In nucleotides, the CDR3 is TGTGCCAGCAGCTTATCGGGTCCTGAAGCTTTCTTT.

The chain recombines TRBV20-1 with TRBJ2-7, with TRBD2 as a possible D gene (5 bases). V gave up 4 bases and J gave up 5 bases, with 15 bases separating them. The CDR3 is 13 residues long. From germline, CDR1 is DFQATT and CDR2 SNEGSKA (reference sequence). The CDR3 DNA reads TGCAGTGCTAACCCTCCCGGGGTCGACGAGCAGTACTTC. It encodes CSANPPGVDEQYF.

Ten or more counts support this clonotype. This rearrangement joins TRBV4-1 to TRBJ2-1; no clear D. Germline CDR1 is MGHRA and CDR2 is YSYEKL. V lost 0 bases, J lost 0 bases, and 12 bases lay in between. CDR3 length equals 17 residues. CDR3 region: CASSQEPTRSSYNEQFF. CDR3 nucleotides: TGCGCCAGCAGCCAAGAACCGACGAGGAGCTCCTACAATGAGCAGTTCTTC.

CDR3 DNA sequence: TGCAGTGCCCAGGACAGGGGCACCTACAATGAGCAGTTCTTC. The encoded protein is CSAQDRGTYNEQFF. The V call is TRBV20-1, the J call TRBJ2-1; 9 nucleotides agree with TRBD1. The germline V gene has CDR1 DFQATT and CDR2 SNEGSKA (reference sequence). The length of the CDR3 is 14 residues. V shed 6 bases and J 2 bases; nucleotides not matched to a gene: 5.

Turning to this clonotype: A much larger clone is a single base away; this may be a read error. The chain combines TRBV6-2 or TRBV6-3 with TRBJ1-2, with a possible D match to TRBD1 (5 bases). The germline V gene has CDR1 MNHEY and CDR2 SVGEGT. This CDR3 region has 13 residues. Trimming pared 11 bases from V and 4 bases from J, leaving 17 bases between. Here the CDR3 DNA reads TGTGCCGGCAATATCCAGGGCGTCTATGGCTACACCTTC. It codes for CAGNIQGVYGYTF.

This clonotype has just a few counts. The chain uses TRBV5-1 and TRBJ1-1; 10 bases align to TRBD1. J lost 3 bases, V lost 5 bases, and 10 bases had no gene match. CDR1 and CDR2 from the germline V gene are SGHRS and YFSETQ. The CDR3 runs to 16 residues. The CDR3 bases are TGCGCCAGCAGGGAAGGGGACAGGGGCTTGGACACTGAAGCTTTCTTT. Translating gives CASREGDRGLDTEAFF.

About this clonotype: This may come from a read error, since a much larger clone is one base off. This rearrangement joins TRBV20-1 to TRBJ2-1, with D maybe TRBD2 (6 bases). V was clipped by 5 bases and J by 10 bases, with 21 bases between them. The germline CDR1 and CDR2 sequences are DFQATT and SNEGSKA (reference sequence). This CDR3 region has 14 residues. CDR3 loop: CSAGGTAGDGEQFF. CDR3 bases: TGCAGTGCTGGAGGAACAGCGGGCGACGGGGAGCAGTTCTTC.